Listed below are T cell receptor beta chains from one sample, sequenced in a study of T cell repertoires in cytomegalovirus infection. Their antigens remain unidentified. TCRdb redid the calling of the reads with MiXCR, one entry per CDR3 protein. The sample includes about 270,000 distinct CDR3 sequences, 22% of them seen just once. The sample in question was cultured PBMCs, obtained from culture after CMV antigen stimulation. The receptor source for this set is a human donor in good health (CMV status not recorded). Some clones in this sample may be carry-over from other donors' samples. The CDR3 runs from the conserved cysteine through the conserved F or W. The D gene is left open where the match is weak. Not every row has a clone size; where given, it reads once, few, many or a size class.

V gene	J gene	D gene	clone size	CDR3 DNA	CDR3 protein
TRBV5-4	TRBJ1-1	-	few	TGTGCCAGCAGCTTGGGGGGGGCTTACACTGAAGCTTTCTTT	CASSLGGAYTEAFF
TRBV11-2	TRBJ2-3	-	few	TGTGCCAGCAGCCCAAAGGGGAGCGGATCCACAGATACGCAGTATTTT	CASSPKGSGSTDTQYF
TRBV12-3/TRBV12-4	TRBJ2-7	-	few	TGTGCCAGCAGTCCCGGCTTGGGCGAGCAGTACTTC	CASSPGLGEQYF
TRBV25-1	TRBJ2-3	TRBD2	-	TGTGCCAGCAGTGGGGGTAGCGGGAGGAGCACAGATACGCAGTATTTT	CASSGGSGRSTDTQYF
TRBV4-1	TRBJ1-4	-	-	TGCGCCAGCAGCCAAGAAGGGGTCGCGGGAGGAAAACTGTTTTTT	CASSQEGVAGGKLFF
TRBV7-9	TRBJ2-1	-	-	TGTGCCAGCATTGAGAGAGGCGATGAGCAGTTCTTC	CASIERGDEQFF
TRBV30	TRBJ2-5	TRBD2	many	TGTGCCTGGGGACTAGCGGGAGGGCAGGAGACCCAGTACTTC	CAWGLAGGQETQYF
TRBV19	TRBJ2-1	-	few	TGTGCCAGCACCCCCCCGGGGGACTCTTTAAGGAGGGCCTGGAATGAGCAGTTCTTC	CASTPPGDSLRRAWNEQFF
TRBV11-2	TRBJ2-5	-	many	TGTGCCAGCAGCTTATTCACCAGAGACCAAGAGACCCAGTACTTC	CASSLFTRDQETQYF
TRBV7-2	TRBJ1-1	-	many	TGTGCCAGCAGCCCTGGGACACGGAGAACTGAAGCTTTCTTT	CASSPGTRRTEAFF
TRBV6-4	TRBJ2-3	-	once	TGTGCCAGCAGTGAGGGGAGAGAGGTCACAGATACGCAGTATTTT	CASSEGREVTDTQYF
TRBV7-8	TRBJ1-5	-	many	TGTGCCAGCAGCAGACGAGGGGGAAGCAATCAGCCCCAGCATTTT	CASSRRGGSNQPQHF
TRBV6-5	TRBJ2-5	TRBD2	few	TGTGCCAGCAGTTTAAGGACTAGCAGACAAGAGACCCAGTACTTC	CASSLRTSRQETQYF
TRBV7-2	TRBJ2-1	TRBD2	many	TGTGCCAGCAGTATTAGCGGGAGTTCCTACAATGAGCAGTTCTTC	CASSISGSSYNEQFF
TRBV6-5	TRBJ2-3	TRBD2	many	TGTGCCAGCAGCGGACTAGCGGGAGGCACAGATACGCAGTATTTT	CASSGLAGGTDTQYF
TRBV7-2	TRBJ2-4	-	many	TGTGCCAGCAGCTTAGCGCGGGGCAGGGAGGAAAACATTCAGTACTTC	CASSLARGREENIQYF
TRBV19	TRBJ2-4	-	-	TGTGCCAGTCGACAGCCTGGTGGCAAAAACATTCAGTACTTC	CASRQPGGKNIQYF
TRBV4-3	TRBJ1-2	-	-	TGCGCCAGCAGCCAAGATCTTAACCGAGATAACTATGGCTACACCTTC	CASSQDLNRDNYGYTF
TRBV6-2/TRBV6-3	TRBJ2-1	-	few	TGTGCCAGCAGTTACTCGAATGGGGGTGAGCAGTTCTTC	CASSYSNGGEQFF
TRBV6-2/TRBV6-3	TRBJ1-1	TRBD1	few	TGTGCCAGCAGTTCTGAGCGCACAACAGGGGGAACTGAAGCTTTCTTT	CASSSERTTGGTEAFF
TRBV12-3/TRBV12-4	TRBJ2-7	-	many	TGTGCCAGCAGTTTACGGGGTCCCTACGAGCAGTACTTC	CASSLRGPYEQYF
TRBV19	TRBJ1-2	TRBD1	few	TGTGCCACCCAAGGAGGGGACAGGGGGTGGACTAACTATGGCTACACCTTC	CATQGGDRGWTNYGYTF
TRBV12-3/TRBV12-4	TRBJ2-3	TRBD1	-	TGTGCCAGCAGTGCCGACAGGGGGCCCACAGATACGCAGTATTTT	CASSADRGPTDTQYF